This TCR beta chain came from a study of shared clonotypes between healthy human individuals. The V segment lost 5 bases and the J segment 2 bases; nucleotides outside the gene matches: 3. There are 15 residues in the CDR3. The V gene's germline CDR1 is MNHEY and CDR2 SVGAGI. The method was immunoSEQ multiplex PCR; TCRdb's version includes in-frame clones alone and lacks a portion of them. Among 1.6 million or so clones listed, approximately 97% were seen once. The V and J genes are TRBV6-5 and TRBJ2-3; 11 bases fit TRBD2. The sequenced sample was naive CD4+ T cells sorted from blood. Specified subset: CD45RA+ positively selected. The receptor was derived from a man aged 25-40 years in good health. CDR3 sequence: CASSGLAGFTDTQYF. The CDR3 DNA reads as TGTGCCAGCAGTGGACTAGCGGGTTTCACAGATACGCAGTATTTT.